A single sample is the source of the 24 T cell receptor beta chains below, sequenced in a study of CD8+ T cells in alopecia areata. RNA was isolated and reverse transcribed to cDNA, the sequencing template. Assay used: immunoSEQ multiplex PCR; TCRdb lists only in-frame clones, some missing. This table holds 100,000 to 150,000 clones, around 50% found once. The sequenced material came from NKG2D-low CD8+ T cells sorted from blood. These TCRs come from a human donor with alopecia areata.

This chain uses TRBV28 with TRBJ2-2, with a weak D call TRBD1 (7 bases). CDR1 MDHEN and CDR2 SYDVKM come from the germline V gene. V gave up 5 bases and J gave up 4 bases, with 11 bases separating them. This CDR3 is 14 amino acids long. CDR3 sequence: CASSRGTVTGELFF. In DNA, the CDR3 is TGTGCCAGCAGTCGGGGGACAGTCACCGGGGAGCTGTTTTTT.

Only one count was recorded for this clone. The V and J genes are TRBV27 and TRBJ2-7; D not resolved. Germline-derived CDR1 and CDR2 are MNHEY and SMNVEV (reference sequence). V was shortened by 4 bases and J by 3 bases, with 10 bases between the two germline ends. The CDR3 contains 13 residues. The DNA of the CDR3 is TGTGCCAGCAGTTCCGGGCTTGGCTACGAGCAGTACTTC. Amino acids: CASSSGLGYEQYF.

The J gene is TRBJ2-1, the V gene TRBV29-1; D gene uncertain. This CDR3 comprises 10 residues. CDR1 SQVTM and CDR2 ANQGSEA come from the germline V gene. V was trimmed by 3 bases and J by 9 bases, leaving 6 bases between them. CDR3 protein: CSVDGFEQFF. CDR3 sequence (DNA): TGCAGCGTTGACGGGTTTGAGCAGTTCTTC.

This chain uses TRBV29-1 with TRBJ2-7; no clear D gene. Germline values: CDR1 SQVTM, CDR2 ANQGSEA. Trimming took off 4 bases at V and 6 bases at J, with 7 bases between the two ends. This CDR3 contains 10 residues. The CDR3 region has the DNA TGCAGCGTTGTGGAAGGCGAGCAGTACTTC. Translation gives CSVVEGEQYF.

The genes are TRBV29-1 and TRBJ1-2; D remains ambiguous. Germline assignment: CDR1 SQVTM and CDR2 ANQGSEA. V was trimmed by 4 bases and J by 4 bases, leaving 16 bases between them. The length of the CDR3 is 14 residues. The CDR3, as DNA: TGCAGCGTTGGATCAGGATCCAGTTCCTATGGCTACACCTTC. As protein: CSVGSGSSSYGYTF.

The V call is TRBV29-1, the J call TRBJ1-2; D gene unclear. The V end lost 5 bases, the J end lost 6 bases, and 10 bases lay between the germline ends. Germline V gene sequence: CDR1 SQVTM, CDR2 ANQGSEA. This CDR3 contains 11 residues. For the CDR3, the DNA is TGCAGCGTTCTTACACTGGATGGCTACACCTTC. This encodes CSVLTLDGYTF.

The genes are TRBV29-1 and TRBJ2-2, with D possibly called TRBD1 or TRBD2 (5 bases each). This CDR3 contains 14 residues. Trimming took 6 bases from V and 3 from J, leaving 14 bases between them. CDR1 is SQVTM and CDR2 is ANQGSEA in the germline V gene. CDR3 in amino acids: CSVARDGDTGELFF. CDR3 DNA: TGCAGCGTAGCCAGGGACGGGGACACCGGGGAGCTGTTTTTT.

The rearrangement joins TRBV29-1 to TRBJ2-7; 8 bases align to TRBD2. This CDR3 is 14 amino acids long. V lost 2 bases and J lost 0; bases outside the gene matches: 3. Germline V CDR1 and CDR2: SQVTM, ANQGSEA. The CDR3 is CSVELAGSSYEQYF. In DNA, the CDR3 is TGCAGCGTTGAACTAGCGGGCTCCTCCTACGAGCAGTACTTC.

This clone was recorded once. The V and J genes are TRBV5-1 and TRBJ2-1, with D perhaps TRBD2 (6 bases). The CDR3 has 15 residues. CDR1 is SGHRS and CDR2 is YFSETQ in the germline V gene. V was trimmed by 5 bases and J by 0 bases, leaving 12 bases between them. In DNA, the CDR3 is TGCGCCAGCAGGCCGGGGGAGAGCTCCTACAATGAGCAGTTCTTC. As protein: CASRPGESSYNEQFF.

CDR3 protein: CATWWPGVYGYTF. The CDR3, as DNA: TGTGCCACCTGGTGGCCGGGTGTCTATGGCTACACCTTC. The rearrangement joins TRBV27 to TRBJ1-2; no clear D. Trimming took 10 bases from V and 4 from J, leaving 16 bases between them. Germline values: CDR1 MNHEY, CDR2 SMNVEV (reference sequence). This CDR3 region has 13 residues.

CDR3 sequence (DNA): TGTGCCAGCAGCGTGGTGGGGAGTGGTACCGGGGAGCTGTTTTTT. Its protein product is CASSVVGSGTGELFF. The gene calls are TRBV9 and TRBJ2-2; D perhaps matches TRBD2 (5 bases). From germline, CDR1 is SGDLS and CDR2 YYNGEE. CDR3 length: 15 amino acids. Trimming removed 2 bases from V and 5 bases from J, with 13 bases in between.

There are a few counts of this clone. This CDR3 is CSVAGHTDSYNEQFF. CDR3 coding DNA: TGCAGCGTTGCGGGACACACAGACTCCTACAATGAGCAGTTCTTC. V gene TRBV29-1 combines with J gene TRBJ2-1; the D gene is possibly TRBD1 (6 bases). The germline V and J ends were trimmed by 4 bases and 0 bases, with 13 bases remaining between them. The CDR3 spans 15 residues. Germline V lookup: CDR1 SQVTM, CDR2 ANQGSEA.

This clone was seen just once. This sequence joins TRBV27 and TRBJ1-1; D may be TRBD1 (6 bases). The CDR3 has 12 amino acids. Trimming removed 7 bases at V and 5 bases at J, with 11 bases between. Germline-derived CDR1 and CDR2 are MNHEY and SMNVEV (reference sequence). The CDR3 loop is CASKQGRTEAFF. The CDR3 DNA sequence: TGTGCCAGCAAACAGGGAAGAACTGAAGCTTTCTTT.

This rearrangement joins TRBV7-8 to TRBJ2-3; 9 bases match TRBD2. This CDR3 region has 16 residues. The V gene end was trimmed by 1 base and the J gene end by 2 bases; junction bases not matched to a gene: 4. CDR1 is SGHVS, CDR2 FQNEAQ, per germline. In DNA form, the CDR3 reads TGTGCCAGCAGCTTAGTGGCGGGGGGGGTCACAGATACGCAGTATTTT. Translated: CASSLVAGGVTDTQYF.

This clone was seen a few times. V is TRBV29-1 and J is TRBJ1-2; tentative D call: TRBD1 (5 bases). Germline CDR1 SQVTM, CDR2 ANQGSEA. V was pared by 4 bases and J by 5 bases, with 11 bases between. The CDR3 totals 12 residues. The CDR3: CSVAEGLYGYTF. The CDR3 DNA is TGCAGCGTTGCAGAGGGGTTATATGGCTACACCTTC.

At least ten counts were recorded for this clone. The rearrangement joins TRBV6-4 to TRBJ2-7; D remains ambiguous. Trimming took off 1 base at V and 5 bases at J, with 0 bases between the two ends. The germline CDR1 and CDR2 sequences are MRHNA and SNTAGT. The CDR3 is 10 residues long. DNA for the CDR3: TGTGCCAGCAGTGACTACGAGCAGTACTTC. Protein product: CASSDYEQYF.

CDR3 DNA: TGTGCCAGCAGCCAACCCCTAGGGACCCAGTACTTC. This sequence encodes CASSQPLGTQYF. The V gene is TRBV28, the J gene TRBJ2-5; D gene uncertain. This CDR3 is built from 12 residues. Trimming removed 6 bases from V and 7 bases from J, with 12 bases in between. Germline CDR1 is MDHEN and CDR2 is SYDVKM.

This clone has only one observation. The chain couples TRBV27 to TRBJ1-1; TRBD1 matches at 9 bases. Per the germline V gene, CDR1 is MNHEY and CDR2 is SMNVEV (reference sequence). This CDR3 is built from 14 residues. V lost 5 bases, J lost 7 bases, and 8 bases stayed unmatched. The CDR3, as DNA: TGTGCCAGCAGTAGCCGGGACAGGGACGATGAAGCTTTCTTT. It codes for CASSSRDRDDEAFF.

The J gene is TRBJ2-5, the V gene TRBV6-6; D possibly uses TRBD1 or TRBD2 (5 bases each). The CDR3 runs 13 residues. V lost 5 bases to trimming and J lost 5 bases, with 12 bases between them. CDR1 and CDR2 (germline): MNHNY, SVGAGI (reference sequence). This CDR3 is CASSPGTAETQYF. In DNA, the CDR3 is TGTGCCAGCAGTCCGGGGACCGCGGAGACCCAGTACTTC.

The sample holds one count of this clone. V is TRBV13 and J is TRBJ2-5; D not resolved. Trimming stripped 2 bases from V and 5 bases from J, with 9 bases between. Germline assignment: CDR1 PRHDT and CDR2 FYEKMQ (reference sequence). The CDR3 extends over 13 amino acids. The CDR3 protein is CASSLSHWETQYF. In DNA, the CDR3 is TGTGCCAGCAGCTTATCCCACTGGGAGACCCAGTACTTC.

The chain uses TRBV29-1 and TRBJ1-1, with D uncertain. The germline CDR1 and CDR2 sequences are SQVTM and ANQGSEA. V shed 3 bases and J shed 6 bases, with 5 bases lying between them. The CDR3 is 10 residues long. The CDR3 protein is CSVEASEAFF. The CDR3 region has the DNA TGCAGCGTTGAGGCTTCTGAAGCTTTCTTT.

The chain couples TRBV13 to TRBJ2-3, with 11 nucleotides matching TRBD2. The germline V gene encodes CDR1 PRHDT and CDR2 FYEKMQ (reference sequence). V trimming: 4 bases; J trimming: 1 base; junction bases outside the gene matches: 13. This CDR3 has 19 amino acids. CDR3 in DNA: TGTGCCAGCAGCTCCCCCCCACAACTTAGCGGGGGGGGCACAGATACGCAGTATTTT. Amino acids: CASSSPPQLSGGGTDTQYF.

This rearrangement joins TRBV9 to TRBJ2-7, with 8 bases fitting TRBD2. Trimming at V came to 5 bases and at J to 5 bases, leaving 9 bases not matched to a gene. Germline V gene sequence: CDR1 SGDLS, CDR2 YYNGEE. The length of the CDR3 is 14 residues. DNA of the CDR3: TGTGCCAGCAGTGTGGCTAGCGGGTCCCACGAGCAGTACTTC. Translation gives CASSVASGSHEQYF.

The chain recombines TRBV30 with TRBJ1-1, with D perhaps TRBD1 (5 bases). V was clipped by 3 bases and J by 7 bases, with 12 bases between them. The CDR3 loop spans 12 amino acids. Germline CDR1 and CDR2: GTSNPN and SVGIG (reference sequence). In DNA, the CDR3 is TGTGCCTGGAGAGGGACGGCGGTTGAAGCTTTCTTT. Its protein is CAWRGTAVEAFF.